This T cell receptor (beta chain) was captured by sequencing in a study of T cells in localized non-small cell lung cancer. Method: immunoSEQ multiplex PCR; TCRdb's copy keeps in-frame clones and lacks some. This table has 2,000 to 2,500 clones, roughly 20% appearing once. General observations from the study: Patients showing higher blood T cell density tended to see longer overall survival. Clonality peaked in uninvolved adjacent lung rather than tumor. In adjacent lung, a median around 52 of the top 100 tumor clones were found. Sequencing was limited to one tumor region, leaving the possibility of heterogeneity open.

This clone was counted a few times. Its cognate antigen is unknown. The TCR sequence derives from a male donor aged 60 or older with stage II lung adenocarcinoma. The sequenced sample was lung tumor tissue, obtained before any cancer treatment.

CDR3 protein: CSVDGGTVNGYTF. CDR3 DNA sequence: TGCAGCGTTGACGGGGGGACAGTGAATGGCTACACCTTC. The chain links TRBV29-1 to TRBJ1-2; 7 nucleotides align to TRBD1. CDR1 and CDR2 from the germline V gene are SQVTM and ANQGSEA. This CDR3 has 13 residues. The ends lost 3 bases at V and 6 bases at J; junction bases unmatched: 7.